The entry below gives a single TCR beta chain sequence along with its context. Germline assignment: CDR1 SGHKS and CDR2 YYEKEE (reference sequence). V lost 4 bases and J lost 3; bases outside the gene matches: 2. The CDR3 has 13 amino acids. The sample comes from a study of blood T cell repertoires in COVID-19. About the study: The United States, Italy and Spain supplied acute and convalescent COVID-19 samples.

Authors' methods: Reference gene primer amplification gave nucleated cell count estimates. This table comes from immunoSEQ multiplex PCR, and its TCRdb copy is limited to in-frame clones, with some not included. That table is the source of V, J and clone size, and D and trimming were worked out from the DNA. The sample has approximately 120,000 clones; about 87% are singletons. The sequence came from a human donor in a cohort sampled during active COVID-19. Sequences were obtained from peripheral blood. This chain joins TRBV5-5 and TRBJ1-1; 8 bases line up with TRBD1. The CDR3: CASSAGQDTEAFF. In DNA, the CDR3 is TGTGCCAGCAGCGCGGGACAGGACACTGAAGCTTTCTTT.